Listed here are 10 T cell receptor beta chains from one sample, sequenced in a study of CXCR3-negative and CXCR3-positive naive CD8 T cells. Via 5' RACE with UMI labels, TRB cDNA libraries were prepared. For each CDR3 protein, TCRdb gives one entry from its re-call of the 5' RACE reads, without DNA. The sample has about 90,000 distinct CDR3 sequences. Sequenced sample: naive CXCR3- CD8+ T cells from blood. Documented subset: CD45RO-CCR7+CD27+CD95- naive CD8+ T cells lacking CXCR3 (TNR3-). The source of these receptors is a human donor in good health. Some clones in this sample may be carry-over from other donors' samples.

The rearrangement joins TRBV12-5 to TRBJ2-3; absent DNA, TCRdb's TRBD2 call cannot be checked. From germline, CDR1 is LGHNT and CDR2 FRNRAP. The CDR3 length is 18 residues. CDR3 sequence: CASGLVTGYTSSTDTQYF.

The chain uses TRBV29-1 and TRBJ2-1. CDR1 is SQVTM and CDR2 is ANQGSEA in the germline V gene. CDR3 length: 15 residues. The chain's CDR3 is CSAKGGGIGRDEQFF.

This chain uses TRBV2 with TRBJ2-5; no DNA is available, so the TRBD2 call from TCRdb remains unchecked. The germline V gene encodes CDR1 SNHLY and CDR2 FYNNEI. The CDR3 runs 17 residues. The CDR3 is CASSEAPAPRDPLSMDF.

V and J are TRBV7-3 and TRBJ2-1. In germline, CDR1 is SGHTA, CDR2 FQGTGA. CDR3 length: 11 amino acids. CDR3 sequence reads: CASSANNEQFF.

The chain carries TRBV7-9 and TRBJ2-7. The CDR3 contains 11 residues. Germline V CDR1 and CDR2: SEHNR, FQNEAQ (reference sequence). CDR3 residues: CASSFSPEQYF.

The rearrangement uses TRBV5-5 and TRBJ2-3; TCRdb returns TRBD2, unconfirmable since there is no DNA. Germline V gene lookup returns CDR1 SGHKS and CDR2 YYEKEE (reference sequence). This CDR3 has 15 amino acids. This CDR3 reads CASSPLLADTDTQYF. The variable domain in full, completed from reference TRBV5-5 and TRBJ2-3, reads DAGVTQSPTHLIKTRGQQVTLRCSPISGHKSVSWYQQVLGQGPQFIFQYYEKEERGRGNFPDRFSARQFPNYSSELNVNALLLGDSALYLCASSPLLADTDTQYFGPGTRLTVL.

V gene TRBV11-3 combines with J gene TRBJ2-1; TCRdb returns TRBD1, unconfirmable since there is no DNA. This CDR3 is 14 amino acids long. Per the germline V gene, CDR1 is SGHNT and CDR2 is YENEEA. CDR3 region: CASSSGTGGNEQFF.

The CDR3 region is CASSLVQGADTEAFF. The J gene is TRBJ1-1, the V gene TRBV7-8; TCRdb designates TRBD1, a call that cannot be tested without DNA. This CDR3 comprises 15 residues. The germline V gene has CDR1 SGHVS and CDR2 FQNEAQ.

The chain links TRBV27 to TRBJ1-1; absent DNA, TCRdb's TRBD1 call cannot be checked. Germline assignment: CDR1 MNHEY and CDR2 SMNVEV (reference sequence). The CDR3 has 14 amino acids. This chain's CDR3 is CASSLSVTGAEAFF.

The chain recombines TRBV6-2 or TRBV6-3 with TRBJ2-6; TCRdb calls TRBD1, which cannot be checked without DNA. In germline, CDR1 is MNHEY, CDR2 SVGEGT. The CDR3 spans 15 residues. CDR3 sequence reads: CASATGTSGANVLTF.